The 24 T cell receptor beta chains in this list originate from one sample, sequenced in a study of CD8+ T cells in alopecia areata. TCR sequencing used cDNA made by reverse transcription of extracted RNA. The data were produced by immunoSEQ multiplex PCR, yet TCRdb's version contains in-frame clones alone and is incomplete. The table has roughly 180,000 clones, about 63% seen once. The sequencing here drew on CD4+ T cells sorted from blood, taken at week 0. These receptors originate from a human donor with alopecia areata.

The CDR3 coding sequence is TGCGCCAGCAGCCCGACGGTGGCACCCACACCGGCCAACGTCCTGACTTTC. The encoded protein is CASSPTVAPTPANVLTF. The rearrangement links TRBV4-3 to TRBJ2-6, with D unresolved. Per the germline V gene, CDR1 is LGHNA and CDR2 is YSLEER. This CDR3 spans 17 amino acids. With 4 bases removed from V and 6 bases from J, the gap between germline ends came to 19 bases.

The rearrangement links TRBV4-1 to TRBJ1-1; D not certain. V lost 1 base and J 2 bases, leaving 8 bases between the germline ends. CDR3 length: 14 residues. Germline CDR1 reads MGHRA; CDR2 reads YSYEKL. CDR3 sequence: CASSQATANTEAFF. The CDR3 DNA reads TGCGCCAGCAGCCAAGCTACGGCAAACACTGAAGCTTTCTTT.

The chain combines TRBV5-1 with TRBJ2-5, with TRBD1 matching over 9 bases. The CDR3 extends over 14 amino acids. Germline V gene sequence: CDR1 SGHRS, CDR2 YFSETQ. The trim removed 6 bases at V and 4 bases at J, leaving 7 bases unmatched. This chain's CDR3 is CASTRQGESETQYF. Written as DNA, the CDR3 is TGCGCCAGCACCAGACAGGGGGAATCAGAGACCCAGTACTTC.

The chain couples TRBV30 to TRBJ1-2; TRBD1 is a possible D gene (6 bases). This CDR3 spans 14 amino acids. Germline V CDR1 and CDR2: GTSNPN, SVGIG (reference sequence). CDR3 sequence: CAYTGTPIGYGYTF. DNA for the CDR3: TGTGCTTACACCGGGACACCGATCGGCTATGGCTACACCTTC.

This clone was observed a few times. The genes are TRBV6-5 and TRBJ1-2, with 7 nucleotides matching TRBD1. J was trimmed by 2 bases and V by 7 bases; bases with no gene match: 4. The CDR3 has 13 amino acids. Germline V gives CDR1 MNHEY, CDR2 SVGAGI. The CDR3 reads CASTRTGNYGYTF. The CDR3 nucleotides read TGTGCCAGCACTAGGACAGGAAACTATGGCTACACCTTC.

J is TRBJ2-2 and V is TRBV29-1; weak D call: TRBD2 (6 bases). Germline V lookup: CDR1 SQVTM, CDR2 ANQGSEA. The V gene lost 6 bases and the J gene lost 0 bases, with 11 bases spanning the gap. This CDR3 is built from 14 residues. The DNA of the CDR3 is TGCAGCGTAGGACGGGAGACGAACACCGGGGAGCTGTTTTTT. Protein: CSVGRETNTGELFF.

This rearrangement joins TRBV4-1 to TRBJ2-7; 9 bases match TRBD1. Germline V gene lookup returns CDR1 MGHRA and CDR2 YSYEKL. J gave up 5 bases and V 4 bases, and 6 bases lay outside the gene matches. This CDR3 has 14 residues. Here the CDR3 DNA reads TGCGCCAGCAGCCCCCGGGACAGGGTTCACGAGCAGTACTTC. As protein: CASSPRDRVHEQYF.

The chain couples TRBV4-3 to TRBJ2-2; 7 nucleotides align to TRBD2. The CDR3 consists of 16 residues. The V and J ends lost 3 bases and 1 base, in that order; junction bases with no gene match: 5. The germline CDR1 and CDR2 sequences are LGHNA and YSLEER. CDR3 coding DNA: TGCGCCAGCAGCCACCAGCGGGGTCAGAACACCGGGGAGCTGTTTTTT. It codes for CASSHQRGQNTGELFF.

This clone has just a few counts. V gene TRBV28 combines with J gene TRBJ2-6, with D unresolved. Looked up from germline, CDR1 is MDHEN and CDR2 is SYDVKM. The V end lost 7 bases, the J end lost 4 bases, and 5 bases lay between the germline ends. The CDR3 length is 12 residues. CDR3 DNA sequence: TGTGCCAGCACCGTGGGGGCCAACGTCCTGACTTTC. This gives the protein CASTVGANVLTF.

This clone turned up a few times. The genes are TRBV7-8 and TRBJ2-5; the D gene is possibly TRBD2 (6 bases). The CDR3 has 14 amino acids. CDR1 and CDR2 (germline): SGHVS, FQNEAQ. The V end lost 0 bases, the J end lost 5 bases, and 10 bases lay between the germline ends. In DNA form, the CDR3 reads TGTGCCAGCAGCTTAGCCGGCGGGGTTGAGACCCAGTACTTC. Residues: CASSLAGGVETQYF. The full variable domain, its missing parts supplied by reference TRBV7-8 and TRBJ2-5, is GAGVSQSPRYKVAKRGQDVALRCDPISGHVSLFWYQQALGQGPEFLTYFQNEAQLDKSGLPSDRFFAERPEGSVSTLKIQRTQQEDSAVYLCASSLAGGVETQYFGPGTRLLVL.

CDR3 protein: CATKGALGQETQYF. CDR3 sequence (DNA): TGTGCCACCAAGGGGGCTTTGGGCCAAGAGACCCAGTACTTC. V is TRBV7-6 and J is TRBJ2-5; TRBD1 matches at 7 bases. The CDR3 runs 14 residues. Looked up from germline, CDR1 is SGHVS and CDR2 is FNYEAQ. Germline trimming cut 10 bases from V and 1 base from J; bases unmatched to any gene: 9.

The rearrangement uses TRBV29-1 and TRBJ2-7, with TRBD1 identical over 8 bases. The CDR3 contains 14 residues. Trimming removed 7 bases from V and 0 bases from J; junction bases left unmatched: 8. Per the germline V gene, CDR1 is SQVTM and CDR2 is ANQGSEA. The CDR3 sequence: CSALGQASSYEQYF. CDR3 nucleotide sequence: TGCAGCGCCTTGGGACAGGCAAGCTCCTACGAGCAGTACTTC.

The rearrangement links TRBV9 to TRBJ2-6, with D possibly matching TRBD1 (6 bases). CDR1 and CDR2 (germline): SGDLS, YYNGEE. V gave up 4 bases and J gave up 6 bases, with 14 bases separating them. The CDR3 is 15 residues long. In DNA form, the CDR3 reads TGTGCCAGCAGCCGCATTCCAGGGGCGGCCAACGTCCTGACTTTC. Translating gives CASSRIPGAANVLTF.

The chain recombines TRBV7-9 with TRBJ1-4; D not certain. Trimming shortened V by 1 base and J by 2 bases, and 5 bases separated the two germline ends. From germline, CDR1 is SEHNR and CDR2 FQNEAQ (reference sequence). The CDR3 has 14 amino acids. CDR3 in amino acids: CASSLGLTNEKLFF. Here the CDR3 DNA reads TGTGCCAGCAGCTTAGGACTGACTAATGAAAAACTGTTTTTT.

The chain joins TRBV7-2 to TRBJ2-5, with a weak D call TRBD1 (5 bases). The CDR3 is made up of 14 amino acids. V gave up 1 base and J gave up 5 bases, with 11 bases separating them. Germline V lookup: CDR1 SGHTA, CDR2 FQGNSA. The CDR3 nucleotides read TGTGCCAGCAGCTTAGGACAGCTCCGGGAGACCCAGTACTTC. This encodes CASSLGQLRETQYF.

This clone appeared a few times. Here the CDR3 DNA reads TGTGCCAGCAGCACCCTGGCGGGGGTTGAAGATACGCAGTATTTT. Amino acid sequence: CASSTLAGVEDTQYF. The rearrangement links TRBV4-2 to TRBJ2-3; 7 positions match TRBD2. The V segment lost 5 bases and the J segment 5 bases; nucleotides outside the gene matches: 10. CDR1 and CDR2 (germline): LGHNA, YNFKEQ. The CDR3 runs to 15 residues.

The chain links TRBV5-4 to TRBJ1-2; 7 bases map to TRBD1. In germline, CDR1 is SGHNT, CDR2 YYREEE (reference sequence). V shed 4 bases, J shed 6 bases, and the junction held 6 bases outside the gene matches. This CDR3 is built from 13 residues. The CDR3 loop reads CASSQTGTHGYTF. The CDR3 nucleotides are TGTGCCAGCAGCCAGACAGGGACTCATGGCTACACCTTC.

The rearrangement joins TRBV5-4 to TRBJ2-2; D is uncertain. V was cut by 5 bases and J by 1 base, with 12 bases left in between. Germline CDR1 is SGHNT and CDR2 is YYREEE (reference sequence). The CDR3 extends over 15 amino acids. CDR3 sequence: CASRVDLGNTGELFF. The CDR3 DNA sequence: TGTGCCAGCAGAGTGGACCTTGGGAACACCGGGGAGCTGTTTTTT. Complete variable domain (other parts from reference TRBV5-4 and TRBJ2-2): ETGVTQSPTHLIKTRGQQVTLRCSSQSGHNTVSWYQQALGQGPQFIFQYYREEENGRGNFPPRFSGLQFPNYSSELNVNALELDDSALYLCASRVDLGNTGELFFGEGSRLTVL.

This clone was seen a few times. Distinct nucleotide sequences in the sample also encode this CDR3. This chain links TRBV30 with TRBJ1-1; D is uncertain. Per the germline V gene, CDR1 is GTSNPN and CDR2 is SVGIG (reference sequence). Trimming shortened V by 0 bases and J by 1 base, and 6 bases separated the two germline ends. This CDR3 region has 13 residues. CDR3 nucleotide sequence: TGTGCCTGGAGTGTGGGCGGGAACACTGAAGCTTTCTTT. Residues: CAWSVGGNTEAFF.

This clone turned up a few times. The rearrangement uses TRBV5-1 and TRBJ2-1; D might be TRBD1 (6 bases). Trimming stripped 3 bases from V and 7 bases from J, with 20 bases between. Looked up from germline, CDR1 is SGHRS and CDR2 is YFSETQ. This CDR3 is 16 amino acids long. The CDR3: CASSSEGQNLLNEQFF. In DNA, the CDR3 is TGCGCCAGCAGCTCCGAGGGACAAAACCTGTTGAATGAGCAGTTCTTC.

This chain uses TRBV6-5 with TRBJ1-2; D is ambiguous. The V and J ends lost 0 bases and 7 bases respectively, with 15 bases between them. From germline, CDR1 is MNHEY and CDR2 SVGAGI. The CDR3 sequence is 15 residues long. The chain's CDR3 is CASSYSSDPRRGYTF. The CDR3 nucleotides are TGTGCCAGCAGTTACTCGAGTGACCCGAGGCGTGGCTACACCTTC.

This chain joins TRBV15 and TRBJ1-1, with D uncertain. The ends were cut back, 3 bases at V and 10 bases at J, with 12 bases in the middle. The CDR3 has 12 amino acids. Germline lookup yields CDR1 LNHNV and CDR2 YYDKDF (reference sequence). For the CDR3, the DNA is TGTGCCACCAGCAGCGCCGGGAACCGAGCTTTCTTT. Amino acids: CATSSAGNRAFF.

This chain connects TRBV29-1 to TRBJ2-7; D not resolved. Looked up from germline, CDR1 is SQVTM and CDR2 is ANQGSEA. The CDR3 length is 12 residues. Trimming took 6 bases from V and 3 from J, leaving 12 bases between them. The CDR3 region has the DNA TGCAGCGTCCGACGTGATAGCTACGAGCAGTACTTC. As protein: CSVRRDSYEQYF.

The rearrangement uses TRBV18 and TRBJ1-6; D ambiguous. The CDR3 runs to 14 residues. Trimming took 6 bases from V and 10 from J, leaving 16 bases between them. Germline-derived CDR1 and CDR2 are KGHSH and LQKENI. The CDR3 DNA follows: TGTGCCAGCTCGGTTAAGGACCGGGCATCACCCCTCCACTTT. Translation: CASSVKDRASPLHF.